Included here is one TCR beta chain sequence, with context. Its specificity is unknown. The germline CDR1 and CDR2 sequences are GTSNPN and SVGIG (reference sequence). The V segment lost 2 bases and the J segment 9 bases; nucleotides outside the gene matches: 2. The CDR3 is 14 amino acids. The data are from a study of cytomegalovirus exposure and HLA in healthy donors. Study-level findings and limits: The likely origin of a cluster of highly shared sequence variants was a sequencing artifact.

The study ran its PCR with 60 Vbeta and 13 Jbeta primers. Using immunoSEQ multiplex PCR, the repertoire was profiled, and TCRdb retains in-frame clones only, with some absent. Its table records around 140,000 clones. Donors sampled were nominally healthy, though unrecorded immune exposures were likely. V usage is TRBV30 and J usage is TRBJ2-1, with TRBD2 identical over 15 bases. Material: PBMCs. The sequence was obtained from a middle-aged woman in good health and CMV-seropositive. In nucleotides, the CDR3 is TGTGCCTGGAGTCCGGGACTAGCGGGAGGTGAGCAGTTCTTC. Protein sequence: CAWSPGLAGGEQFF.